These 29 T cell receptor beta chains came from one sample sequenced in a study of T cell changes during pregnancy in multiple sclerosis. Assay used: immunoSEQ multiplex PCR; TCRdb lists only in-frame clones, some missing. The sample includes around 72,000 clones, about 92% of them seen just once. Source: peripheral blood, taken in the second trimester of pregnancy. These receptors were collected from a female donor in good health, enrolled as a control in a pregnancy study.

The chain joins TRBV10-3 to TRBJ2-3; 7 bases fit TRBD1. Germline V gene lookup returns CDR1 ENHRY and CDR2 SYGVKD. V was clipped by 6 bases and J by 3 bases; unmatched bases: 3. CDR3 length equals 13 residues. The DNA for the CDR3 is TGTGCCATCAGCTTGGGACAGACAGATACGCAGTATTTT. Translating gives CAISLGQTDTQYF.

The gene calls are TRBV7-2 and TRBJ1-2; D ambiguous. The CDR3 spans 12 residues. Between the trimmed V and J ends, which lost 1 base and 8 bases, there was a span of 8 bases. Germline assignment: CDR1 SGHTA and CDR2 FQGNSA. The CDR3 DNA reads as TGTGCCAGCAGCTTAGTAGGGAGAGGCTACACCTTC. This codes for CASSLVGRGYTF.

The rearrangement joins TRBV25-1 to TRBJ2-1, with D perhaps TRBD1 (5 bases). This CDR3 comprises 13 residues. The germline CDR1 and CDR2 sequences are MGHDK and SYGVNS. V was trimmed by 6 bases and J by 3 bases, leaving 9 bases between them. The CDR3 sequence: CASRKDNYNEQFF. DNA for the CDR3: TGTGCCAGCAGGAAGGACAACTACAATGAGCAGTTCTTC.

The chain recombines TRBV6-5 with TRBJ1-3; 7 bases line up with TRBD1. The CDR3 runs to 14 residues. V trimming: 4 bases; J trimming: 8 bases; junction bases outside the gene matches: 8. Germline CDR1 is MNHEY and CDR2 is SVGAGI. CDR3 loop: CASSFSRTGDTIYF. As DNA, the CDR3 is TGTGCCAGCAGTTTCTCCCGGACAGGAGACACCATATATTTT.

The chain couples TRBV27 to TRBJ2-7; 8 bases line up with TRBD2. Germline V gene sequence: CDR1 MNHEY, CDR2 SMNVEV (reference sequence). J lost 0 bases, V lost 4 bases, and 11 bases had no gene match. The CDR3 contains 17 residues. The CDR3, as DNA: TGTGCCAGCAGTTCCACCCTACTAGCGGTGAGCTCCTACGAGCAGTACTTC. Its protein is CASSSTLLAVSSYEQYF.

This clone was seen only once. This chain uses TRBV5-4 with TRBJ2-7; 8 bases are a match to TRBD2. Trimming removed 6 bases from V and 7 bases from J; junction bases left unmatched: 15. The CDR3 extends over 15 amino acids. CDR1 and CDR2 from the germline V gene are SGHNT and YYREEE (reference sequence). The CDR3 nucleotides read TGTGCCAGCAACATTGGGGGTCGGGGGGGAGGAGAGCAGTACTTC. This sequence encodes CASNIGGRGGGEQYF.

V and J are TRBV11-1 and TRBJ2-2; TRBD2 matches 10 bases. After removal of 3 bases from V and 5 bases from J, the junction contained 6 bases not matched to a gene. Germline assignment: CDR1 SGHAT and CDR2 FQDESV (reference sequence). The CDR3 consists of 16 residues. CDR3 amino acids: CASSLERGGRTGELFF. The CDR3 DNA is TGTGCCAGCAGCTTGGAGCGGGGGGGCCGTACCGGGGAGCTGTTTTTT.

The genes are TRBV6-6 and TRBJ2-1, with 9 bases fitting TRBD1. Germline-derived CDR1 and CDR2 are MNHNY and SVGAGI (reference sequence). The CDR3 runs to 15 residues. V shed 7 bases, J shed 3 bases, and the junction held 7 bases outside the gene matches. The CDR3 protein is CASILSDRGYNEQFF. CDR3 in DNA: TGTGCCAGCATACTATCGGACAGGGGCTACAATGAGCAGTTCTTC.

This clone was detected only once. This sequence joins TRBV12-5 and TRBJ1-1, with 8 nucleotides matching TRBD1. This CDR3 is 15 amino acids long. The V gene end was trimmed by 3 bases and the J gene end by 3 bases; junction bases not matched to a gene: 6. Germline values: CDR1 LGHNT, CDR2 FRNRAP. CDR3 DNA: TGTGCTAGTGGTTTCACCGACAGGGGACACACTGAAGCTTTCTTT. Translated, it gives CASGFTDRGHTEAFF. Full variable domain (remainder filled in from reference TRBV12-5 and TRBJ1-1): DARVTQTPRHKVTEMGQEVTMRCQPILGHNTVFWYRQTMMQGLELLAYFRNRAPLDDSGMPKDRFSAEMPDATLATLKIQPSEPRDSAVYFCASGFTDRGHTEAFFGQGTRLTVV.

Concerning this clone itself: Germline and junction disagree at one end, which may indicate a read error. The V gene is TRBV28, the J gene TRBJ1-5; tentative D call: TRBD1 (5 bases). The CDR3 is 18 residues long. Germline CDR1 MDHEN, CDR2 SYDVKM. The CDR3 sequence is CASSLLGWTPDSNQPQHF. The DNA of the CDR3 is TGTGCCAGCAGCTTATTAGGATGGACACCGGATAGCAATCAGCCCCAGCATTTT.

The chain has TRBV5-1 and TRBJ2-2; 8 nucleotides match TRBD2. CDR1 and CDR2 (germline): SGHRS, YFSETQ. This CDR3 contains 16 residues. V lost 1 base and J lost 4; bases outside the gene matches: 6. CDR3 nucleotide sequence: TGCGCCAGCAGCTTGAATAGCGGGGTCTCCACCGGGGAGCTGTTTTTT. Protein sequence: CASSLNSGVSTGELFF.

The J gene is TRBJ2-7, the V gene TRBV4-1; TRBD1 matches 8 bases. Germline CDR1 reads MGHRA; CDR2 reads YSYEKL. The CDR3 consists of 16 residues. V lost 0 bases to trimming and J lost 3 bases; unmatched junction nucleotides: 7. CDR3 protein: CASSQEGTGGHYEQYF. The CDR3, as DNA: TGCGCCAGCAGCCAAGAAGGTACAGGGGGACACTACGAGCAGTACTTC.

This sequence joins TRBV7-9 and TRBJ1-6, with 7 bases identical to TRBD1. The CDR3 loop spans 16 amino acids. CDR1 and CDR2 (germline): SEHNR, FQNEAQ (reference sequence). V lost 4 bases and J lost 7; bases outside the gene matches: 10. The CDR3 bases are TGTGCCAGCAGCTCGGAACCGACAGGGCGAAATTCACCCCTCCACTTT. The encoded protein is CASSSEPTGRNSPLHF.

The chain recombines TRBV6-6 with TRBJ1-5; 7 bases align to TRBD1. CDR1 and CDR2 (germline): MNHNY, SVGAGI (reference sequence). The V segment lost 5 bases and the J segment 5 bases; nucleotides outside the gene matches: 6. The CDR3 has 14 residues. The CDR3 DNA is TGTGCCAGCAGTGACAGGGCCCTCTATCAGCCCCAGCATTTT. Protein sequence: CASSDRALYQPQHF.

This chain uses TRBV7-8 with TRBJ1-4, with 9 bases that match TRBD1. The germline V gene encodes CDR1 SGHVS and CDR2 FQNEAQ. The CDR3 has 16 residues. V trimming: 6 bases; J trimming: 2 bases; junction bases outside the gene matches: 7. The CDR3 bases are TGTGCCAGCAGAGAGACAGGGGGTACGACTAATGAAAAACTGTTTTTT. Amino acids: CASRETGGTTNEKLFF. The full variable domain, with the rest looked up from reference TRBV7-8 and TRBJ1-4, is GAGVSQSPRYKVAKRGQDVALRCDPISGHVSLFWYQQALGQGPEFLTYFQNEAQLDKSGLPSDRFFAERPEGSVSTLKIQRTQQEDSAVYLCASRETGGTTNEKLFFGSGTQLSVL.

The chain has TRBV19 and TRBJ2-5; 10 bases line up with TRBD2. Germline trimming cut 5 bases from V and 3 bases from J; bases unmatched to any gene: 6. This CDR3 comprises 15 residues. The germline gives CDR1 LNHDA, CDR2 SQIVND (reference sequence). CDR3 sequence reads: CASSVLAGIKETQYF. The CDR3 DNA reads TGTGCCAGTAGTGTACTAGCGGGGATTAAAGAGACCCAGTACTTC.

The chain joins TRBV25-1 to TRBJ2-5; 8 positions agree with TRBD2. The CDR3 runs 14 residues. Germline CDR1 reads MGHDK; CDR2 reads SYGVNS. V lost 5 bases to trimming and J lost 1 base; unmatched junction nucleotides: 3. The CDR3 reads CASSPAGGQETQYF. Written as DNA, the CDR3 is TGTGCCAGCAGTCCCGCGGGGGGCCAAGAGACCCAGTACTTC.

V gene TRBV7-9 combines with J gene TRBJ1-2; perhaps TRBD1 as D (5 bases). Germline CDR1 SEHNR, CDR2 FQNEAQ (reference sequence). The germline V and J ends were trimmed by 2 bases and 0 bases, with 7 bases remaining between them. This CDR3 has 14 residues. Written as DNA, the CDR3 is TGTGCCAGCAGCTTACGGGGGTCTAACTATGGCTACACCTTC. Translated, it gives CASSLRGSNYGYTF.

The chain carries TRBV27 and TRBJ2-7; 9 bases are shared with TRBD2. Germline assignment: CDR1 MNHEY and CDR2 SMNVEV (reference sequence). The CDR3 consists of 15 residues. The V and J ends lost 6 bases and 0 bases, in that order; junction bases with no gene match: 6. The CDR3 sequence is CASSRGGGNSYEQYF. CDR3 nucleotides: TGTGCCAGCAGCCGCGGGGGGGGCAACTCCTACGAGCAGTACTTC.

A word on this clone: The same CDR3 also results from other DNA sequences found in this sample. J is TRBJ1-1 and V is TRBV27; no clear D gene. The CDR3 length is 13 residues. Germline CDR1 reads MNHEY; CDR2 reads SMNVEV (reference sequence). Trimming pared 2 bases from V and 1 base from J, leaving 5 bases between. The DNA of the CDR3 is TGTGCCAGCAGTTTAGCAGGGAACACTGAAGCTTTCTTT. As protein: CASSLAGNTEAFF.

V usage is TRBV4-2 and J usage is TRBJ2-2; no clear D. The CDR3 loop spans 16 amino acids. V lost 0 bases and J 4 bases, leaving 12 bases between the germline ends. Germline CDR1 is LGHNA and CDR2 is YNFKEQ. The CDR3 loop is CASSQELDKSTGELFF. CDR3 bases: TGTGCCAGCAGCCAAGAGTTAGACAAAAGCACCGGGGAGCTGTTTTTT.

This chain joins TRBV5-4 and TRBJ1-6; D not certain. The V end was cut by 0 bases, the J end by 8 bases, with 9 bases between. CDR3 length equals 14 residues. Germline assignment: CDR1 SGHNT and CDR2 YYREEE (reference sequence). The CDR3 region is CASSLAGIYSPLHF. CDR3 coding DNA: TGTGCCAGCAGCTTGGCCGGGATTTATTCACCCCTCCACTTT.

The V gene is TRBV30, the J gene TRBJ2-2, with D tentatively TRBD1 (5 bases). Looked up from germline, CDR1 is GTSNPN and CDR2 is SVGIG (reference sequence). The CDR3 spans 16 residues. Trimming removed 0 bases at V and 1 base at J, with 12 bases between. The CDR3 loop reads CAWSVLPGLNTGELFF. The CDR3 bases are TGTGCCTGGAGTGTACTACCAGGGCTGAACACCGGGGAGCTGTTTTTT. The full variable domain, completed using reference TRBV30 and TRBJ2-2, is SQTIHQWPATLVQPVGSPLSLECTVEGTSNPNLYWYRQAAGRGLQLLFYSVGIGQISSEVPQNLSASRPQDRQFILSSKKLLLSDSGFYLCAWSVLPGLNTGELFFGEGSRLTVL.

V gene TRBV15 combines with J gene TRBJ2-2, with 7 nucleotides matching TRBD2. The V and J ends lost 7 bases and 0 bases, in that order; junction bases with no gene match: 8. Germline V gene data show CDR1 as LNHNV and CDR2 as YYDKDF (reference sequence). This CDR3 is built from 16 residues. The chain's CDR3 is CATTSTSSSNTGELFF. For the CDR3, the DNA is TGTGCCACCACCTCGACTAGCTCCTCGAACACCGGGGAGCTGTTTTTT.

CDR3: CASSGTDNQPQHF. The CDR3 coding sequence is TGTGCCAGCAGTGGGACAGACAATCAGCCCCAGCATTTT. The chain combines TRBV11-2 with TRBJ1-5; 7 positions agree with TRBD1. The J segment lost 3 bases and the V segment lost 6 bases, leaving 2 bases of the junction unmatched. CDR3 size: 13 residues. The germline gives CDR1 SGHAT, CDR2 FQNNGV.

The table lists this clone with a few counts. The chain couples TRBV2 to TRBJ1-2; the match to TRBD1 covers 9 bases. Germline V lookup: CDR1 SNHLY, CDR2 FYNNEI. The CDR3 spans 14 residues. Unmatched junction bases numbered 9, after V lost 5 bases and J lost 8 bases. The DNA for the CDR3 is TGTGCCAGCAGTAAACCGGGACAGGGCGAAGGCTACACCTTC. This codes for CASSKPGQGEGYTF.

The V gene is TRBV4-2, the J gene TRBJ2-6, with TRBD1 identical over 9 bases. This CDR3 is 19 amino acids long. The V segment lost 0 bases and the J segment 1 base; nucleotides outside the gene matches: 7. In germline, CDR1 is LGHNA, CDR2 YNFKEQ. The CDR3 region is CASSQEKGQGPSGANVLTF. CDR3 nucleotides: TGTGCCAGCAGCCAAGAAAAGGGACAGGGTCCTTCTGGGGCCAACGTCCTGACTTTC.

The chain employs TRBV30 and TRBJ1-6; 8 bases fit TRBD1. Germline lookup yields CDR1 GTSNPN and CDR2 SVGIG (reference sequence). V lost 3 bases and J lost 4; bases outside the gene matches: 11. The CDR3 extends over 17 amino acids. CDR3 sequence reads: CAWRALGQGGYNSPLHF. CDR3 sequence (DNA): TGTGCCTGGAGAGCTTTAGGACAGGGAGGTTATAATTCACCCCTCCACTTT.

The V gene is TRBV7-9, the J gene TRBJ1-6; D is ambiguous. V lost 2 bases and J 8 bases, leaving 10 bases between the germline ends. Germline loops: CDR1 SEHNR, CDR2 FQNEAQ (reference sequence). The CDR3 length is 14 residues. DNA of the CDR3: TGTGCCAGCAGCTTAATGACCCGGGATTCACCCCTCCACTTT. This translates into CASSLMTRDSPLHF.